A single sample is the source of the 11 T cell receptor beta chains below, sequenced in a study of early T cells in non-severe SARS-CoV-2 infection. TCRdb re-called the 5' RACE reads through MiXCR, storing one row per CDR3 protein. This sample has 25,000 to 30,000 distinct CDR3 sequences, with 3.5% to 4.5% found just once. Material: whole blood. These receptors originate from an adult who was a healthcare worker with PCR-confirmed SARS-CoV-2 infection or an uninfected control (not recorded which).

This clonotype occurred many times. The V and J genes are TRBV5-6 and TRBJ2-1; D is uncertain. Trimming took 0 bases from V and 5 from J, leaving 12 bases between them. This CDR3 has 15 residues. CDR1 is SGHDT and CDR2 is YYEEEE in the germline V gene. The CDR3 protein is CASSLVPRPDNEQFF. The CDR3, as DNA: TGTGCCAGCAGCTTGGTACCGCGGCCTGACAATGAGCAGTTCTTC.

This clonotype was counted many times. The V call is TRBV12-3 or TRBV12-4, the J call TRBJ2-3, with D possibly TRBD2 on 6 matching bases. This CDR3 spans 16 amino acids. Trimming stripped 0 bases from V and 1 base from J, with 11 bases between. CDR3 coding DNA: TGTGCCAGCAGTTTAGCGCAGTTAGCGGGCACAGATACGCAGTATTTT. It specifies CASSLAQLAGTDTQYF.

The J gene is TRBJ2-2, the V gene TRBV12-3 or TRBV12-4; the D is unclear. The V gene lost 3 bases and the J gene lost 3 bases, with 8 bases spanning the gap. The CDR3 covers 14 residues. CDR3 residues: CASSFYIDTGELFF. For the CDR3, the DNA is TGTGCCAGCAGTTTCTACATTGACACCGGGGAGCTGTTTTTT.

Ten or more counts support this clonotype. The chain links TRBV25-1 to TRBJ2-3; D uncertain. Germline loops: CDR1 MGHDK, CDR2 SYGVNS. The CDR3 contains 16 residues. Trimming removed 0 bases at V and 3 bases at J, with 13 bases between. CDR3: CASSEYHTQGTDTQYF. Written as DNA, the CDR3 is TGTGCCAGCAGTGAATACCATACCCAAGGGACAGATACGCAGTATTTT.

This clonotype appeared many times. The gene calls are TRBV12-5 and TRBJ2-3; 8 nucleotides agree with TRBD1. The CDR3 spans 14 residues. The germline V gene encodes CDR1 LGHNT and CDR2 FRNRAP. The V segment lost 5 bases and the J segment 8 bases; nucleotides outside the gene matches: 9. CDR3 sequence (DNA): TGTGCTAGTGGTCCGGGGACAGGTTTCCCTACGCAGTATTTT. Amino acids: CASGPGTGFPTQYF.

As for this clonotype: This may arise from a read error, as a much more abundant clone is one base away. The chain employs TRBV7-9 and TRBJ2-1, with 8 bases fitting TRBD1. V was clipped by 6 bases and J by 2 bases; unmatched bases: 6. The germline V gene encodes CDR1 SEHNR and CDR2 FQNEAQ (reference sequence). CDR3 size: 15 residues. This CDR3 reads CASRPRDRTYNEQFF. The CDR3, as DNA: TGTGCCAGCAGACCCCGGGACAGGACCTACAATGAGCAGTTCTTC.

The chain carries TRBV5-1 and TRBJ2-7, with TRBD1 matching 12 bases. This CDR3 has 14 amino acids. V lost 4 bases to trimming and J lost 12 bases; unmatched junction nucleotides: 11. Germline CDR1 reads SGHRS; CDR2 reads YFSETQ. The CDR3 here is CASSQGQGASSSYF. The CDR3 coding sequence is TGCGCCAGCAGCCAGGGACAGGGGGCGTCCTCCTCGTACTTC.

This clonotype showed up many times. The chain combines TRBV5-1 with TRBJ1-5; 8 bases agree with TRBD1. The length of the CDR3 is 15 residues. The ends lost 0 bases at V and 4 bases at J; junction bases unmatched: 3. Germline V CDR1 and CDR2: SGHRS, YFSETQ. The CDR3 DNA reads TGCGCCAGCAGCTTGGATGGACAGGGTAATCAGCCCCAGCATTTT. Protein: CASSLDGQGNQPQHF.

This clonotype was seen many times. V is TRBV6-6 and J is TRBJ2-1; D is possibly TRBD2 (7 bases). The CDR3 is 15 residues long. Per germline, CDR1 MNHNY and CDR2 SVGAGI (reference sequence). Trimming shortened V by 2 bases and J by 6 bases, and 14 bases separated the two germline ends. CDR3 nucleotide sequence: TGTGCCAGCAGTTACGAAGGGAGGGGGACCAATGAGCAGTTCTTC. Its protein is CASSYEGRGTNEQFF.

This clonotype was counted ten times or more. CDR3 in amino acids: CASSRGPGELFF. DNA for the CDR3: TGTGCCAGCAGTCGGGGGCCCGGGGAGCTGTTTTTT. V usage is TRBV12-3 or TRBV12-4 and J usage is TRBJ2-2, with D perhaps given as TRBD1 or TRBD2 (6 bases each). The CDR3 is 12 residues long. Trimming cost V 5 bases and J 6 bases, with 7 bases left between them.

Many counts were recorded for this clonotype. The chain links TRBV2 to TRBJ2-2; 7 bases align to TRBD1. The CDR3 runs to 15 residues. The V gene end was trimmed by 7 bases and the J gene end by 4 bases; junction bases not matched to a gene: 9. Germline CDR1 SNHLY, CDR2 FYNNEI. DNA of the CDR3: TGTGCCAGCATTACAGGGGCCGGTTTCACCGGGGAGCTGTTTTTT. Residues: CASITGAGFTGELFF.